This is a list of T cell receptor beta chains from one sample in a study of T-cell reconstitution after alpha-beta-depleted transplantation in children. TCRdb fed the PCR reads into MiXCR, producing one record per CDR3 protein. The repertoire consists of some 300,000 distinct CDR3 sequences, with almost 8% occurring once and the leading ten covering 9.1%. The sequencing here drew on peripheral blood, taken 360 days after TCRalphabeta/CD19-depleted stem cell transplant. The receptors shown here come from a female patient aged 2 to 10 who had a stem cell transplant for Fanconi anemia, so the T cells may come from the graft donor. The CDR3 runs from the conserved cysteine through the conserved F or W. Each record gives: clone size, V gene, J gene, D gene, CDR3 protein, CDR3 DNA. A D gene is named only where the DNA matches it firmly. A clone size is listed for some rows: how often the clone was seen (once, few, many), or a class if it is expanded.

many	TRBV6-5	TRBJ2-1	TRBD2	CASSQSPLAGRYNEQFF	TGTGCCAGCAGCCAAAGCCCCCTAGCGGGGCGGTACAATGAGCAGTTCTTC
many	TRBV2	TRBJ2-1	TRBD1	CASRATGGFFYNEQFF	TGTGCCAGCAGAGCCACAGGGGGCTTTTTCTACAATGAGCAGTTCTTC
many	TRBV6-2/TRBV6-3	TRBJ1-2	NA	CASSYLPARGYYGYTF	TGTGCCAGCAGTTACCTACCCGCACGCGGATACTATGGCTACACCTTC
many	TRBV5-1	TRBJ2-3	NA	CASSLFTTRRTDTQYF	TGCGCCAGCAGCTTGTTTACTACTAGACGCACAGATACGCAGTATTTT
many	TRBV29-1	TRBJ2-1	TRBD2	CSGGGSPGSYNEQFF	TGCAGCGGGGGGGGTTCCCCGGGCTCCTACAATGAGCAGTTCTTC
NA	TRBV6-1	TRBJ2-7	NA	CASTEEHYEQYF	TGTGCCAGCACCGAAGAGCACTACGAGCAGTACTTC
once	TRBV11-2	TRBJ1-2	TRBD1	CASRRPGQGNYGYTF	TGTGCCAGCAGGCGGCCGGGACAGGGGAATTATGGCTACACCTTC
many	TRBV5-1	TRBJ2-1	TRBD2	CASSTLGLAGDPRGVYNEQFF	TGCGCCAGCAGCACGTTGGGGCTAGCGGGGGACCCCAGAGGGGTATACAATGAGCAGTTCTTC
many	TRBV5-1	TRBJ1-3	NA	CASSTNVATSGNTIYF	TGCGCCAGCAGCACCAACGTTGCCACTTCTGGAAACACCATATATTTT
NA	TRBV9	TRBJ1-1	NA	CASSATTGYFGPNTEAFF	TGTGCCAGCAGCGCAACAACAGGGTACTTTGGGCCGAACACTGAAGCTTTCTTT
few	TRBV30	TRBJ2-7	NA	CAWSVRGTGKQYF	TGTGCCTGGAGTGTACGGGGAACAGGCAAGCAGTACTTC
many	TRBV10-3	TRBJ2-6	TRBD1	CATGTGASGANVLTF	TGTGCCACCGGGACAGGGGCTTCTGGGGCCAACGTCCTGACTTTC
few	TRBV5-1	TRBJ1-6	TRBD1	CASSLLRGRGSPLHF	TGCGCCAGCAGCTTGTTGAGGGGGCGGGGTTCACCCCTCCACTTT
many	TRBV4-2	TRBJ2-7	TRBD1	CASSQGYGDRVVDEQYF	TGTGCCAGCAGCCAAGGTTACGGGGACAGGGTCGTGGACGAGCAGTACTTC
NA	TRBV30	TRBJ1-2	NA	CAWRENYGYTF	TGTGCCTGGAGGGAGAACTATGGCTACACCTTC
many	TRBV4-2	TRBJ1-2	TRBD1	CASSPRGQFYGYTF	TGTGCCAGCAGCCCCAGGGGACAGTTCTATGGCTACACCTTC
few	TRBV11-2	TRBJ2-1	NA	CASSLHRVPNDEQFF	TGTGCCAGCAGCCTACACAGGGTTCCGAATGATGAGCAGTTCTTC
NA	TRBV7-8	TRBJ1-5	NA	CASSLGPFNQPQHF	TGTGCCAGCAGCCTAGGGCCCTTCAATCAGCCCCAGCATTTT
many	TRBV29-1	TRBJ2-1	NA	CSVEDPGRGEQFF	TGCAGCGTTGAAGACCCCGGACGGGGCGAGCAGTTCTTC
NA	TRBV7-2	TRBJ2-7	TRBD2	CASSLSSGRYEQYF	TGTGCCAGCAGCTTATCTAGCGGGCGATACGAGCAGTACTTC
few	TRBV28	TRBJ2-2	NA	CAAGTWSTGELFF	TGTGCCGCAGGGACTTGGAGCACCGGGGAGCTGTTTTTT
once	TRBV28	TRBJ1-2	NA	CASSLNRSKDGHTF	TGTGCCAGCAGTTTAAACAGAAGTAAGGATGGCCACACCTTC
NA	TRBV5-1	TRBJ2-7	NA	CASSLAGDRSSYEQYF	TGCGCCAGCAGCTTGGCCGGAGACAGAAGCTCCTACGAGCAGTACTTC
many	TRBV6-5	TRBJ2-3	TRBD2	CASGYGGAGTDTQYF	TGTGCCAGCGGGTACGGGGGGGCCGGGACAGATACGCAGTATTTT
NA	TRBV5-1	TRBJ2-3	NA	CASSLAWLGVGTDTQYF	TGCGCCAGCAGCTTGGCGTGGCTCGGAGTCGGCACAGATACGCAGTATTTT
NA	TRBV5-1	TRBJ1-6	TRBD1	CASSDPGQGNSPLHF	TGCGCCAGCAGCGACCCGGGACAGGGGAATTCACCCCTCCACTTT
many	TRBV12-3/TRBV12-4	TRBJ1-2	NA	CASSLTEYGYTF	TGTGCCAGCAGCCTGACAGAGTATGGCTACACCTTC
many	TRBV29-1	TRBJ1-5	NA	CSVTYRVGQPQHF	TGCAGCGTTACCTACAGGGTGGGACAGCCCCAGCATTTT
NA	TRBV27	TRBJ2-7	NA	CASSLGPNMHF	TGTGCCAGCAGCCTGGGGCCGAATATGCACTTC
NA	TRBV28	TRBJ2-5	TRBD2	CASSPKGLAGTETQYF	TGTGCCAGCAGTCCCAAGGGACTAGCGGGGACCGAGACCCAGTACTTC
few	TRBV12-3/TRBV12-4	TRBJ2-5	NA	CASSALRTLQETQYF	TGTGCCAGCAGTGCGTTGCGGACCCTCCAAGAGACCCAGTACTTC
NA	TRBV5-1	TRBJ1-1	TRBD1	CASSLQGAGFNTEAFF	TGCGCCAGCAGCTTACAGGGGGCGGGTTTTAACACTGAAGCTTTCTTT
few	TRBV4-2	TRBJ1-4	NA	CASSQDAVKLFF	TGTGCCAGCAGCCAAGATGCGGTAAAACTGTTTTTT
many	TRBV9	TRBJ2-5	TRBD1	CASSFRPDRGKETQYF	TGTGCCAGCAGCTTCAGACCCGACAGGGGAAAGGAGACCCAGTACTTC
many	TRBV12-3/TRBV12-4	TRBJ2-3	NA	CASSFLGDTQYF	TGTGCCAGCAGTTTTCTAGGAGATACGCAGTATTTT
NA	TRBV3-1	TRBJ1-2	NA	CASRHGTSNLSGYTF	TGTGCCAGCAGACACGGGACAAGCAACCTGTCTGGCTACACCTTC
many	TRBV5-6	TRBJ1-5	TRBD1	CASSIDRGKPQHF	TGTGCCAGCAGCATCGACAGGGGAAAGCCCCAGCATTTT
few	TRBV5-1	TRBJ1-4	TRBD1	CASSGGQDNEKLFF	TGCGCCAGCAGCGGTGGACAGGATAATGAAAAACTGTTTTTT
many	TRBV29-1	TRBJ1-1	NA	CSVEDLTGGAEAFF	TGCAGCGTTGAAGATCTAACGGGGGGAGCTGAAGCTTTCTTT
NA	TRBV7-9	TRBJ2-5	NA	CASSLTGTQQETQYF	TGTGCCAGCAGCCTTACAGGGACACAACAAGAGACCCAGTACTTC
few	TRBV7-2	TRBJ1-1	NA	CASSFQLTGSNTEAFF	TGTGCCAGCAGCTTTCAGCTAACAGGTTCGAACACTGAAGCTTTCTTT
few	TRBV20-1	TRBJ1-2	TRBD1	CSAKVRDRSISNYGYTF	TGCAGTGCTAAAGTGCGGGACAGGAGTATTTCTAACTATGGCTACACCTTC
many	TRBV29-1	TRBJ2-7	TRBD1	CSVNRGDAYEQYF	TGCAGCGTTAACAGGGGGGACGCCTACGAGCAGTACTTC
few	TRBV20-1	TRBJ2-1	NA	CSARGGLFYNEQFF	TGCAGTGCTAGAGGAGGACTCTTCTACAATGAGCAGTTCTTC
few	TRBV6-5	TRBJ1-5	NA	CASSYVGAHQPQHF	TGTGCCAGCAGTTACGTTGGGGCGCATCAGCCCCAGCATTTT
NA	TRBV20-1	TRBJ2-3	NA	CSARGIMHSSTDTQYF	TGCAGTGCTAGAGGTATAATGCATTCTAGCACAGATACGCAGTATTTT
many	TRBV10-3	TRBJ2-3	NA	CAISKREGTDTQYF	TGTGCCATTTCCAAAAGGGAGGGCACAGATACGCAGTATTTT
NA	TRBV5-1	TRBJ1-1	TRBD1	CASSDLDRGGSGTEAFF	TGCGCCAGCAGCGACCTGGACAGGGGGGGAAGTGGTACTGAAGCTTTCTTT
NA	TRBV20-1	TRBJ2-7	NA	CSARRLGSSYEQYF	TGCAGTGCTAGACGACTAGGGAGTTCCTACGAGCAGTACTTC
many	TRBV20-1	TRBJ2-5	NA	CSASPYSKTQYF	TGCAGTGCTAGCCCCTATAGCAAGACCCAGTACTTC
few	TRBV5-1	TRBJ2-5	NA	CASSARGREETQYF	TGCGCCAGCAGCGCCCGGGGTCGGGAAGAGACCCAGTACTTC